These 27 T cell receptor beta chains were all obtained from the same sample, sequenced in a study of shared clonotypes between healthy human individuals. Clones were sequenced by immunoSEQ multiplex PCR, and TCRdb holds only the in-frame ones, with some missing. The profile covers about 2.1 million clones, with about 93% appearing a single time and 1.5% to 2% taken by the ten largest. Naive CD8 cells lacked CD45RO and underwent positive selection for CCR7, leaving out terminally differentiated effector memory CD45RA+ cells. What was sequenced was naive CD8+ T cells from PBMCs. All receptors derive from a man in his late teens or twenties in good health. Some clones in this sample may be carry-over from other donors' samples.

The chain is built from TRBV11-2 and TRBJ2-1; 8 positions agree with TRBD1. Per germline, CDR1 SGHAT and CDR2 FQNNGV. The trim removed 5 bases at V and 5 bases at J, leaving 14 bases unmatched. The CDR3 contains 17 residues. CDR3 nucleotide sequence: TGTGCCAGCAGCCATCCGACAGGGGCGCAGGAAGACAATGAGCAGTTCTTC. Amino acid sequence: CASSHPTGAQEDNEQFF.

The J gene is TRBJ2-7, the V gene TRBV7-8; no definite D call. V was trimmed by 5 bases and J by 4 bases, leaving 9 bases between them. There are 12 residues in the CDR3. Germline V gene data show CDR1 as SGHVS and CDR2 as FQNEAQ. DNA of the CDR3: TGTGCCAGCAGCAAACTGAGATACGAGCAGTACTTC. Amino acid sequence: CASSKLRYEQYF.

This rearrangement joins TRBV7-8 to TRBJ2-7; D is perhaps TRBD2 (6 bases). CDR3 length equals 16 residues. Trimming stripped 0 bases from V and 2 bases from J, with 14 bases between. Germline V CDR1 and CDR2: SGHVS, FQNEAQ. CDR3 protein: CASSLASGTLPYEQYF. CDR3 sequence (DNA): TGTGCCAGCAGCTTAGCTTCCGGGACTCTTCCCTACGAGCAGTACTTC.

The chain joins TRBV7-6 to TRBJ2-7; 9 bases map to TRBD2. Germline V gene lookup returns CDR1 SGHVS and CDR2 FNYEAQ. The CDR3 sequence is 15 residues long. Trimming cost V 3 bases and J 3 bases; bases outside gene matches: 6. DNA for the CDR3: TGTGCCAGCAGCTTTGAGCGGGGGGAGGGCTACGAGCAGTACTTC. This gives the protein CASSFERGEGYEQYF.

This clone has a single count. This chain links TRBV6-5 with TRBJ2-2; D uncertain. This CDR3 is 15 amino acids long. V lost 2 bases and J lost 4, with 11 bases in between. Germline CDR1 MNHEY, CDR2 SVGAGI. CDR3 sequence (DNA): TGTGCCAGCAGTTACGTGGGTGCTGCCACCGGGGAGCTGTTTTTT. Its protein is CASSYVGAATGELFF.

The chain employs TRBV9 and TRBJ2-3, with 9 bases fitting TRBD1. Germline V gives CDR1 SGDLS, CDR2 YYNGEE. The V gene end was trimmed by 5 bases and the J gene end by 4 bases; junction bases not matched to a gene: 11. The CDR3 length is 16 residues. The CDR3 protein is CASSLARDRASDTQYF. For the CDR3, the DNA is TGTGCCAGCAGTCTTGCCCGGGACAGGGCATCAGATACGCAGTATTTT.

The chain joins TRBV19 to TRBJ2-1; D assignment may be TRBD1 or TRBD2 (5 bases each). The CDR3 totals 18 residues. The germline V gene encodes CDR1 LNHDA and CDR2 SQIVND (reference sequence). V was shortened by 2 bases and J by 6 bases, with 23 bases between the two germline ends. CDR3 region: CASSIYLVGRPRANEQFF. The CDR3 DNA reads as TGTGCCAGTAGTATATATCTGGTGGGACGGCCACGGGCCAATGAGCAGTTCTTC.

As regards this clone: Possible read error: a much larger clone is one base away. Within the sample, other DNA sequences also encode this same CDR3. This sequence joins TRBV7-9 and TRBJ2-7; D remains ambiguous. The CDR3 loop spans 11 amino acids. Germline V gene sequence: CDR1 SEHNR, CDR2 FQNEAQ (reference sequence). The V and J ends lost 3 bases and 3 bases respectively, with 3 bases between them. CDR3: CASSLSYEQYF. The CDR3 DNA sequence: TGTGCCAGCAGCTTGAGCTACGAGCAGTACTTC.

The J gene is TRBJ2-7, the V gene TRBV7-9; weak D call: TRBD1 (6 bases). The CDR3 sequence is 13 residues long. CDR1 is SEHNR, CDR2 FQNEAQ, per germline (reference sequence). With 6 bases removed from V and 3 bases from J, the gap between germline ends came to 12 bases. The DNA of the CDR3 is TGTGCCAGCAGTCCAGGGGAAGGCTACGAGCAGTACTTC. This translates into CASSPGEGYEQYF.

The J gene is TRBJ2-5, the V gene TRBV27, with 11 bases that match TRBD1. The CDR3 totals 15 residues. CDR1 is MNHEY and CDR2 is SMNVEV in the germline V gene (reference sequence). The trim removed 3 bases at V and 8 bases at J, leaving 8 bases unmatched. The CDR3 coding sequence is TGTGCCAGCAGTTTCCGGGACAGGGGGAGGACTACCCAGTACTTC. This gives the protein CASSFRDRGRTTQYF.

The rearrangement uses TRBV28 and TRBJ1-5, with D hard to call. There are 14 residues in the CDR3. The germline V and J ends were trimmed by 5 bases and 5 bases, with 13 bases remaining between them. Germline assignment: CDR1 MDHEN and CDR2 SYDVKM. CDR3 residues: CASSLPNPYQPQHF. CDR3 DNA: TGTGCCAGCAGTCTCCCAAATCCTTATCAGCCCCAGCATTTT. The whole variable domain, remainder taken from reference TRBV28 and TRBJ1-5, is DVKVTQSSRYLVKRTGEKVFLECVQDMDHENMFWYRQDPGLGLRLIYFSYDVKMKEKGDIPEGYSVSREKKERFSLILESASTNQTSMYLCASSLPNPYQPQHFGDGTRLSIL.

The chain carries TRBV6-5 and TRBJ2-3; D is ambiguous. The ends were cut back, 5 bases at V and 0 bases at J, with 12 bases in the middle. The CDR3 spans 15 residues. Germline values: CDR1 MNHEY, CDR2 SVGAGI. This CDR3 is CASSPRSGSTDTQYF. Here the CDR3 DNA reads TGTGCCAGCAGTCCCAGGTCCGGGAGCACAGATACGCAGTATTTT.

The gene calls are TRBV4-1 and TRBJ2-1; D might be TRBD1 or TRBD2, each matching 5 bases. CDR1 and CDR2 from the germline V gene are MGHRA and YSYEKL. This CDR3 has 17 residues. V lost 4 bases, J lost 0 bases, and 16 bases lay in between. The CDR3 DNA reads as TGCGCCAGCAGCCCTATATCGGGGCAGAGCTCCTACAATGAGCAGTTCTTC. Protein: CASSPISGQSSYNEQFF.

This chain connects TRBV7-6 to TRBJ2-3; 11 bases are a match to TRBD2. Germline V gene data show CDR1 as SGHVS and CDR2 as FNYEAQ. The J segment lost 1 base and the V segment lost 4 bases, leaving 10 bases of the junction unmatched. The CDR3 is 18 amino acids. The CDR3 sequence: CASSSNPSGRRGTDTQYF. CDR3 nucleotide sequence: TGTGCCAGCAGCTCGAACCCTAGCGGGAGGAGGGGCACAGATACGCAGTATTTT.

In DNA, the CDR3 is TGTGCCATCAGTCCAGAACGGGAGGCGGAGCAGTACTTC. As protein: CAISPEREAEQYF. This chain uses TRBV10-3 with TRBJ2-7, with 7 bases lining up with TRBD2. V gave up 5 bases and J gave up 7 bases; unmatched junction bases: 8. Germline CDR1 and CDR2: ENHRY and SYGVKD. The CDR3 runs 13 residues.

In the case of this clone: Other DNA sequences in the sample encode the same CDR3. The chain recombines TRBV5-1 with TRBJ1-2, with unresolved D. CDR1 and CDR2 from the germline V gene are SGHRS and YFSETQ. CDR3 length: 13 residues. Between the trimmed V and J ends, which lost 0 bases and 0 bases, there was a span of 3 bases. The CDR3 is CASSLEPNYGYTF. CDR3 DNA sequence: TGCGCCAGCAGCTTGGAACCTAACTATGGCTACACCTTC.

The chain recombines TRBV6-5 with TRBJ1-5, with TRBD1 as a possible D gene (6 bases). The CDR3 loop spans 15 amino acids. Germline assignment: CDR1 MNHEY and CDR2 SVGAGI. The germline V and J ends were trimmed by 6 bases and 1 base, with 13 bases remaining between them. The CDR3 here is CASRDSFWSNQPQHF. The CDR3 coding sequence is TGTGCCAGCAGGGACAGTTTTTGGAGCAATCAGCCCCAGCATTTT.

The chain has TRBV29-1 and TRBJ2-1, with 7 bases identical to TRBD2. Germline V gene lookup returns CDR1 SQVTM and CDR2 ANQGSEA. This CDR3 is 15 amino acids long. With V trimmed by 3 bases and J by 0 bases, 5 bases remained unmatched. CDR3 nucleotides: TGCAGCGTTGACGGGGGGTCGATCTCCTACAATGAGCAGTTCTTC. It codes for CSVDGGSISYNEQFF.

V is TRBV7-9 and J is TRBJ2-1, with TRBD2 identical over 8 bases. The CDR3 is 15 amino acids. The J segment lost 8 bases and the V segment lost 4 bases, leaving 10 bases of the junction unmatched. Germline V lookup: CDR1 SEHNR, CDR2 FQNEAQ (reference sequence). The CDR3 DNA sequence: TGTGCCAGCAGCTCTGACGGGAGGGCTTGGCATGAGCAGTTCTTC. Translated: CASSSDGRAWHEQFF.

The genes are TRBV6-1 and TRBJ1-1; tentatively, D is TRBD1 (5 bases). V was cut by 2 bases and J by 11 bases, with 18 bases left in between. The CDR3 has 14 residues. Germline lookup yields CDR1 MNHNS and CDR2 SASEGT. The CDR3 here is CASSEKGGGWGAFF. DNA for the CDR3: TGTGCCAGCAGTGAAAAGGGCGGGGGATGGGGCGCTTTCTTT.

The chain links TRBV19 to TRBJ2-3, with D unresolved. CDR1 is LNHDA and CDR2 is SQIVND in the germline V gene (reference sequence). This CDR3 comprises 16 residues. Trimming took off 3 bases at V and 0 bases at J, with 13 bases between the two ends. In DNA, the CDR3 is TGTGCCAGTAGTATGGTCTGGCAGACTAGCACAGATACGCAGTATTTT. Amino acid sequence: CASSMVWQTSTDTQYF.

This chain connects TRBV10-3 to TRBJ2-3; tentative D call: TRBD1 (6 bases). This CDR3 has 14 residues. Trimming left V 4 bases short and J 0 bases short, with 8 bases between. CDR1 is ENHRY and CDR2 is SYGVKD in the germline V gene. The CDR3 bases are TGTGCCATCAGTGGGGGGACAAGCACAGATACGCAGTATTTT. Its protein is CAISGGTSTDTQYF.

The V gene is TRBV9, the J gene TRBJ2-2; TRBD2 is a possible D gene (5 bases). Germline V gene sequence: CDR1 SGDLS, CDR2 YYNGEE. This CDR3 is built from 17 residues. Trimming cost V 0 bases and J 5 bases, with 17 bases left between them. DNA for the CDR3: TGTGCCAGCAGCGTAGCTCCCGGACTGTCTGTTACCGGGGAGCTGTTTTTT. Its translation: CASSVAPGLSVTGELFF.

The genes are TRBV13 and TRBJ2-4, with 7 nucleotides matching TRBD1. The CDR3 length is 12 residues. The ends lost 5 bases at V and 8 bases at J; junction bases unmatched: 3. Looked up from germline, CDR1 is PRHDT and CDR2 is FYEKMQ (reference sequence). As DNA, the CDR3 is TGTGCCAGCAGCCCCGGACAGGACATTCAGTACTTC. As protein: CASSPGQDIQYF. Full variable domain (remainder filled in from reference TRBV13 and TRBJ2-4): AAGVIQSPRHLIKEKRETATLKCYPIPRHDTVYWYQQGPGQDPQFLISFYEKMQSDKGSIPDRFSAQQFSDYHSELNMSSLELGDSALYFCASSPGQDIQYFGAGTRLSVL.

The rearrangement uses TRBV4-2 and TRBJ2-5; a possible D gene is TRBD2 (6 bases). The CDR3 runs 17 residues. Trimming took off 0 bases at V and 3 bases at J, with 17 bases between the two ends. Germline CDR1 and CDR2: LGHNA and YNFKEQ. CDR3 sequence (DNA): TGTGCCAGCAGCCAAGATTGGGGAGGATTTGAGGAAGAGACCCAGTACTTC. Translating it yields CASSQDWGGFEEETQYF.

The CDR3 region is CASSDRTGFNEQFF. CDR3 DNA sequence: TGTGCCAGCAGCGACCGGACAGGGTTCAATGAGCAGTTCTTC. The chain links TRBV9 to TRBJ2-1, with TRBD1 matching 8 bases. This CDR3 region has 14 residues. Per the germline V gene, CDR1 is SGDLS and CDR2 is YYNGEE. V was pared by 3 bases and J by 6 bases, with 5 bases of the junction left unmatched.

In its sample, this clone was seen once. V usage is TRBV11-2 and J usage is TRBJ1-2; no clear D gene. Per the germline V gene, CDR1 is SGHAT and CDR2 is FQNNGV. V lost 6 bases, J lost 2 bases, and 4 bases lay in between. This CDR3 region has 11 residues. DNA for the CDR3: TGTGCCAGCAGTCGGAACTATGGCTACACCTTC. Protein: CASSRNYGYTF.